A selection of T cell receptor beta chains follows, all from one sample in a study of T cell clusters in autoimmune cytopenias. TCRdb reprocessed the multiplex PCR reads and stores each CDR3 protein as one record, lacking DNA. This sample's table reports over 7,500 distinct CDR3 sequences. What was sequenced was peripheral blood. The receptor source for this set is a human donor with an autoimmune cytopenia or autoimmune hepatitis (not recorded which). CDR3s include the opening cysteine and the closing phenylalanine or tryptophan. The order of the fields is J gene, V gene, clone size, CDR3 protein. Clone sizes are given selectively: once, few, many, or a class where the clone is expanded.

j_gene: TRBJ2-1
v_gene: TRBV5-1
abundance: medium-sized
CDR3aa: CASSFVQGHSYNEQFF

j_gene: TRBJ2-2
v_gene: TRBV30
abundance: medium-sized
CDR3aa: CARAGQSLTGELFF

j_gene: TRBJ2-7
v_gene: TRBV29-1
abundance: medium-sized
CDR3aa: CSVELQGAYEQYF

j_gene: TRBJ1-5
v_gene: TRBV6-1
abundance: NA
CDR3aa: CASSEHQGNQPQHF

j_gene: TRBJ1-5
v_gene: TRBV19
abundance: NA
CDR3aa: CASRKGQGRNSNQPQHF

j_gene: TRBJ2-5
v_gene: TRBV5-4
abundance: NA
CDR3aa: CASSLGQTQETQYF

j_gene: TRBJ2-4
v_gene: TRBV6-1
abundance: NA
CDR3aa: CASSNVFEFDAVQYF

j_gene: TRBJ1-1
v_gene: TRBV29-1
abundance: medium-sized
CDR3aa: CSVERTGEAFF

j_gene: TRBJ2-7
v_gene: TRBV19
abundance: medium-sized
CDR3aa: CASSIPGQAYEQYF

j_gene: TRBJ2-7
v_gene: TRBV14
abundance: NA
CDR3aa: CASSQHQSSYEQYF

j_gene: TRBJ1-6
v_gene: TRBV6-1
abundance: medium-sized
CDR3aa: CASSDIGGAYNSPLHF

j_gene: TRBJ2-3
v_gene: TRBV6-4
abundance: medium-sized
CDR3aa: CASSASGTDTQYF

j_gene: TRBJ2-1
v_gene: TRBV12-3/TRBV12-4
abundance: NA
CDR3aa: CASSLFQGSSYNEQFF

j_gene: TRBJ2-1
v_gene: TRBV20-1
abundance: NA
CDR3aa: CSAPTARREQFF

j_gene: TRBJ1-6
v_gene: TRBV5-5
abundance: NA
CDR3aa: CASSLLGQLNSPLHF

j_gene: TRBJ2-7
v_gene: TRBV14
abundance: NA
CDR3aa: CASSQDLADYEQYF

j_gene: TRBJ1-3
v_gene: TRBV6-5
abundance: medium-sized
CDR3aa: CASSYFPEAGNTIYF

j_gene: TRBJ1-2
v_gene: TRBV12-3/TRBV12-4
abundance: NA
CDR3aa: CASSLLLFDYTF

j_gene: TRBJ2-5
v_gene: TRBV19
abundance: medium-sized
CDR3aa: CASSKRETQYF

j_gene: TRBJ2-7
v_gene: TRBV7-6
abundance: NA
CDR3aa: CASSLEAGAALEQYF

j_gene: TRBJ2-3
v_gene: TRBV18
abundance: medium-sized
CDR3aa: CASSSRTSGGTDTQYF

j_gene: TRBJ2-7
v_gene: TRBV6-5
abundance: NA
CDR3aa: CASSRYRGHGYEQYF

j_gene: TRBJ2-7
v_gene: TRBV18
abundance: NA
CDR3aa: CASSPSEGQGNEQYF

j_gene: TRBJ2-4
v_gene: TRBV6-1
abundance: NA
CDR3aa: CASSYDSSKNIQYF

j_gene: TRBJ1-6
v_gene: TRBV12-3/TRBV12-4
abundance: NA
CDR3aa: CASQPNAVGNSPLHF

j_gene: TRBJ2-7
v_gene: TRBV6-1
abundance: NA
CDR3aa: CASSDFQGADEQYF

j_gene: TRBJ2-2
v_gene: TRBV6-5
abundance: NA
CDR3aa: CASSERGAGELFF

j_gene: TRBJ1-2
v_gene: TRBV19
abundance: NA
CDR3aa: CASSRDRGSGDYGYTF

j_gene: TRBJ2-1
v_gene: TRBV6-1
abundance: medium-sized
CDR3aa: CASSAQPPSGVYNEQFF

j_gene: TRBJ2-7
v_gene: TRBV6-4
abundance: NA
CDR3aa: CASSKEEGRREYSYEQYF

j_gene: TRBJ2-1
v_gene: TRBV18
abundance: NA
CDR3aa: CASKHPALAYNEQFF

j_gene: TRBJ2-7
v_gene: TRBV10-3
abundance: medium-sized
CDR3aa: CAISDEQTYEQYF

j_gene: TRBJ1-2
v_gene: TRBV14
abundance: NA
CDR3aa: CASSRNVVAGSQTNGYTF

j_gene: TRBJ1-4
v_gene: TRBV6-6
abundance: medium-sized
CDR3aa: CASSYEGVWTNEKLFF

j_gene: TRBJ2-2
v_gene: TRBV12-3/TRBV12-4
abundance: medium-sized
CDR3aa: CASSLLLADTGELFF